The present entry profiles one TCR beta chain with its context. What it recognizes is unknown. This sample is drawn from a study of T cell responses to AZD1222 COVID-19 vaccine. Study background: Second-dose intervals of approximately 4 or approximately 12 weeks were pooled.

Findings and caveats of the study: None of the repertoires were sampled until the peak T cell response had passed. The donors showed a predominance of white British ancestry and of females, with possible underestimation of clonal diversity. Baseline serology detected seropositivity in only six AZD1222 recipients.

V gave up 5 bases and J gave up 7 bases, with 9 bases separating them. The CDR3 runs 11 residues. Germline CDR1 reads MNHNY; CDR2 reads SVGAGI (reference sequence). This table comes from immunoSEQ multiplex PCR, and its TCRdb copy is limited to in-frame clones, with some not included. The repertoire consists of about 140,000 clones, with around 90% occurring once and the leading ten covering 2.5% to 3.5%. This specimen consisted of peripheral blood, obtained on day 0 of AZD1222 vaccination. V usage is TRBV6-6 and J usage is TRBJ2-7; D call uncertain. The receptor was isolated from an adult in good health. The CDR3 here is CASSTGSEQYF. The CDR3 DNA reads as TGTGCCAGCAGTACCGGTAGTGAGCAGTACTTC.